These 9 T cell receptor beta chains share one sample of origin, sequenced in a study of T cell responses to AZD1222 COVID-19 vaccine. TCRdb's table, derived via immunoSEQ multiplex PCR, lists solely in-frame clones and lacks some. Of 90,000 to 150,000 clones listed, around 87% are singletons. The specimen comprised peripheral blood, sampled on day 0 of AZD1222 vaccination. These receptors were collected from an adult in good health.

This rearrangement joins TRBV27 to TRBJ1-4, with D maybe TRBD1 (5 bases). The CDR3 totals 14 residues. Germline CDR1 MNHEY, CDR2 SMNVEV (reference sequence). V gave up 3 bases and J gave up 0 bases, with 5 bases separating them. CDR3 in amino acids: CASSLTATNEKLFF. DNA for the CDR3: TGTGCCAGCAGTTTGACAGCAACTAATGAAAAACTGTTTTTT.

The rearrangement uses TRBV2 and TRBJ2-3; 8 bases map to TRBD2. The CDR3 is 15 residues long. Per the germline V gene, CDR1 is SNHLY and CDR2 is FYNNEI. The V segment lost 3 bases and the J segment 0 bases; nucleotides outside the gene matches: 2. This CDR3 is CASSDLAGSTDTQYF. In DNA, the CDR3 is TGTGCCAGCAGTGATCTAGCGGGCAGCACAGATACGCAGTATTTT.

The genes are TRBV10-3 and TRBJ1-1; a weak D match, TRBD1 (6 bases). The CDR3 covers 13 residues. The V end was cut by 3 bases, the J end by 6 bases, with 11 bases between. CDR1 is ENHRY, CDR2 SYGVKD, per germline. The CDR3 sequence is CAISEGGGAEAFF. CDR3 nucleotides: TGTGCCATCAGTGAAGGAGGGGGTGCTGAAGCTTTCTTT.

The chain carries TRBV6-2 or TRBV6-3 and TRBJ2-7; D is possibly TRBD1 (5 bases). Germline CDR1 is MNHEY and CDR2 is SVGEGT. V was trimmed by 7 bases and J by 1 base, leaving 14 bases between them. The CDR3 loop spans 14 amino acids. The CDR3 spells CASTPPTGSYEQYF. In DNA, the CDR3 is TGTGCCAGCACCCCACCAACAGGATCCTACGAGCAGTACTTC.

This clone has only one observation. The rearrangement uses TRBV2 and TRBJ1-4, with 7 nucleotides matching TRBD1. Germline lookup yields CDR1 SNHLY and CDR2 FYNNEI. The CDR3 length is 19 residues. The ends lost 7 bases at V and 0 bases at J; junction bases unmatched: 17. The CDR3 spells CASNLDRVTSHTTNEKLFF. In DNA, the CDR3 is TGTGCCAGCAATCTTGACAGGGTAACCTCACACACAACTAATGAAAAACTGTTTTTT.

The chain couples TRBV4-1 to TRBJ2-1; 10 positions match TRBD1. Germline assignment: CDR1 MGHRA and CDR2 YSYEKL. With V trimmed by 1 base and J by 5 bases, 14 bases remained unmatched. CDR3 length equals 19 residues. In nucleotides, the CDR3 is TGCGCCAGCAGCCAAGCGCCGGGACAGGGGACTTACTTCGACAATGAGCAGTTCTTC. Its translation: CASSQAPGQGTYFDNEQFF.

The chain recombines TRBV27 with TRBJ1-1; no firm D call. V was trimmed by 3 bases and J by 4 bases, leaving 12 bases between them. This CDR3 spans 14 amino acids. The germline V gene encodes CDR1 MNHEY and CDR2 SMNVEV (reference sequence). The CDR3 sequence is CASSFSRSTTEAFF. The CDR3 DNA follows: TGTGCCAGCAGTTTCTCCAGATCAACCACTGAAGCTTTCTTT.

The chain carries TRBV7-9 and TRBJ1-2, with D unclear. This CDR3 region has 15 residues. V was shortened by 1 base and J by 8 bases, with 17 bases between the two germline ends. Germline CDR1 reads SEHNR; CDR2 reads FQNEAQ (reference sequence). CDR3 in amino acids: CASSLGAIPWKGYTF. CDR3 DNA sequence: TGTGCCAGCAGCTTAGGGGCTATACCGTGGAAGGGCTACACCTTC.

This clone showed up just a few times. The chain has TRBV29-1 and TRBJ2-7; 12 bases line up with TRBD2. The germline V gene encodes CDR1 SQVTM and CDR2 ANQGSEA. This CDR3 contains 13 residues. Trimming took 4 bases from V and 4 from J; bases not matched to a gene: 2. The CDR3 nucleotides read TGCAGCGTTGTAGGGACTAGCGGGTACGAGCAGTACTTC. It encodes CSVVGTSGYEQYF.